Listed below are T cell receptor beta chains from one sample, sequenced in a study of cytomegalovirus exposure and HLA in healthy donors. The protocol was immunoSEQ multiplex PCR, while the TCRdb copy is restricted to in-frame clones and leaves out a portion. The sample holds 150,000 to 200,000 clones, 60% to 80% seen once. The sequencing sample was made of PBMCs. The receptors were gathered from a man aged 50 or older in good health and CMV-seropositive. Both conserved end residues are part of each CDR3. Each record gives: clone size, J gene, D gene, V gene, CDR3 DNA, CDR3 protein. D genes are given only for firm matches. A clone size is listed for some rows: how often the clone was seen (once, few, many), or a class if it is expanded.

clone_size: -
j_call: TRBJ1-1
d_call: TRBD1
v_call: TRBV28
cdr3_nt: TGTGCCAGCAGTTCCGGGACAGGGCGTACTGAAGCTTTCTTT
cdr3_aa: CASSSGTGRTEAFF

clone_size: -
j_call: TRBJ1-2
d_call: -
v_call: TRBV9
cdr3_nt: TGTGCCAGCAGCGTCCCCGGCGCAGGCTACTATGGCTACACCTTC
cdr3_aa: CASSVPGAGYYGYTF

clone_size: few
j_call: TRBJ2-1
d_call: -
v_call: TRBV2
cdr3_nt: TGTGCCAGCAGTGACACCTGGAGCTCCTACAATGAGCAGTTCTTC
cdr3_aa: CASSDTWSSYNEQFF

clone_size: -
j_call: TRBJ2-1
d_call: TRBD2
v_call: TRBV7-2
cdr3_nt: TGTGCCAGCAGCCGATCCCCTCTAGCGGGGGATTACAATGAGCAGTTCTTC
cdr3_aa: CASSRSPLAGDYNEQFF

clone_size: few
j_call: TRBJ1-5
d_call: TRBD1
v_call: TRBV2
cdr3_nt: TGTGCCAGCACCGTGGGACAGCTCAATCAGCCCCAGCATTTT
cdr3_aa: CASTVGQLNQPQHF

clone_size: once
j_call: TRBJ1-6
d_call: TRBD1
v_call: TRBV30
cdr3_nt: TGTGCCTGGAGCTTGGGACAGGTGGATTCACCCCTCCACTTT
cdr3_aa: CAWSLGQVDSPLHF

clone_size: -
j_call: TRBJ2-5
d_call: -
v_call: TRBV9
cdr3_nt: TGTGCCAGCAGCCCGCGGACTGCGACTCAAGAGACCCAGTACTTC
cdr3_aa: CASSPRTATQETQYF

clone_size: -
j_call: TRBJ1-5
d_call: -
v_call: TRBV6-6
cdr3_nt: TGTGCCAGCAGTATACTAGCGGATGATGGCAATCAGCCCCAGCATTTT
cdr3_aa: CASSILADDGNQPQHF

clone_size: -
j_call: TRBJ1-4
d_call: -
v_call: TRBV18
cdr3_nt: TGTGCCAGCTCACCCCGGACAGAGGCCGAAAAACTGTTTTTT
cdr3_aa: CASSPRTEAEKLFF

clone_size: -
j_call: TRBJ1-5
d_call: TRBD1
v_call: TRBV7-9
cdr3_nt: TGTGCCAGCAGCTCACAGGGGCAGCCCCAGCATTTT
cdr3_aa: CASSSQGQPQHF

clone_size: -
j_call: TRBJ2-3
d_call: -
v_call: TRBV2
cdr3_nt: TGTGCCAGCAGTGAAGAAGGGCAGGGGATCACAGATACGCAGTATTTT
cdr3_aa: CASSEEGQGITDTQYF

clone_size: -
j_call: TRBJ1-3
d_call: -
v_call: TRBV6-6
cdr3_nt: TGTGCCAGCAGTTACGTGAGTGCTGGAAACACCATATATTTT
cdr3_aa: CASSYVSAGNTIYF

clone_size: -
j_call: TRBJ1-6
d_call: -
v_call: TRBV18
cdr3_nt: TGTGCCAGCTCACCATCGACAGGTCTCTATAATTCACCCCTCCACTTT
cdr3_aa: CASSPSTGLYNSPLHF

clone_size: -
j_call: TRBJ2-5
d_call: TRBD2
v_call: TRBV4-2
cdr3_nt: TGTGCCAGCAGCCTCGGGGGGCAAGAGACCCAGTACTTC
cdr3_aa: CASSLGGQETQYF

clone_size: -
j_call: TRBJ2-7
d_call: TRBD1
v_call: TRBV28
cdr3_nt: TGTGCCAGCAGTTTGGTTCCAGGGGGCTTCGACGAGCAGTACTTC
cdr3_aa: CASSLVPGGFDEQYF

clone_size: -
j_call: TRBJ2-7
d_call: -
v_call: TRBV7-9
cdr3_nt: TGTGCCAGCAGCTCGCCGAGAAGCTCCTACGAGCAGTACTTC
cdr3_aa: CASSSPRSSYEQYF